The clone carrying this TCR beta chain was recorded many times. Its antigen remains unknown. The sample is drawn from a study of CD8+CD57+ T cells in acquired aplastic anemia. Overall study context: The average for DNA from sorted CD4+ and CD8+ cells was approximately 3.2 ug.

Flow cytometry had shown expanded CD8+CD57+ cells in the patients chosen for sequencing. The enrolled patients all had severe acquired aplastic anemia. Germline assignment: CDR1 LNHDA and CDR2 SQIVND (reference sequence). This CDR3 comprises 15 residues. V was cut by 3 bases and J by 2 bases, with 14 bases left in between. Both TCR beta VDJ combination and CDR3 sequence profiling were carried out. Genomic DNA was the template for this profiling. In TCRdb, the reads were re-called with MiXCR into one record per CDR3 protein. The sample yields roughly 150,000 distinct CDR3 sequences, about 45% seen once. Study-level results: Comparison of patients with controls identified 25 to 35 shared CD8+ CDR3 sequences. Levels of CD8+ Simpson's diversity were not significantly distinct in patients versus controls.

This chain uses TRBV19 with TRBJ2-7; D is perhaps TRBD1 (5 bases). Input material: sorted CD4+, CD8+, or CD8+CD57+ T cells (not recorded which) from PBMCs. The sequence came from a human donor with aplastic anemia. The CDR3 here is CASSIMAGPTYEQYF. The CDR3 nucleotides read TGTGCCAGTAGTATTATGGCAGGGCCCACCTACGAGCAGTACTTC.